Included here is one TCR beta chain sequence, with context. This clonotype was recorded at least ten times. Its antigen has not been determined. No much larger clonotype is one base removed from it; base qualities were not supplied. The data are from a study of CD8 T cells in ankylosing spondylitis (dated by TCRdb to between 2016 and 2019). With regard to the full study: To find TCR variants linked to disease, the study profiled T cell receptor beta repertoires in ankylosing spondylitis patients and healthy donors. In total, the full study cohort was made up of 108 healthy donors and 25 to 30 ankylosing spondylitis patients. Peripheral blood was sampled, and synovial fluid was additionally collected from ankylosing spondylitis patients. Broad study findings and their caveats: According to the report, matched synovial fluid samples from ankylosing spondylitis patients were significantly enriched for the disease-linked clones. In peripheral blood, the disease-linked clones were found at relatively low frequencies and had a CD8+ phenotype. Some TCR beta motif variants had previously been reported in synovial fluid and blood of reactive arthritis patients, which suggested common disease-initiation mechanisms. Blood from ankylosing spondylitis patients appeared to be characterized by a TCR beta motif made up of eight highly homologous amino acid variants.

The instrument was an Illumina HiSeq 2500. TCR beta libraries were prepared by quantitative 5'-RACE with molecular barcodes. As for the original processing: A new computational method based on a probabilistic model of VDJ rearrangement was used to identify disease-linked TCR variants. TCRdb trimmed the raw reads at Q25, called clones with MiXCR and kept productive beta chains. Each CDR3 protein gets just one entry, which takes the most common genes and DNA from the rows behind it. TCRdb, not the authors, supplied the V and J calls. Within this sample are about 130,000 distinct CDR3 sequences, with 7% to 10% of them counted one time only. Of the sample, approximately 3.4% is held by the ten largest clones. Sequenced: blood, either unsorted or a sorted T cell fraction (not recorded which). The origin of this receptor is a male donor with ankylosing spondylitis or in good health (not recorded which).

The CDR3 has the sequence CASRRTGTIHYNEQFF. In nucleotides, the sequence is TGTGCCAGCAGACGGACCGGGACGATACACTACAATGAGCAGTTCTTC. The rearranged chain carries TRBV6-1 and TRBJ2-1, with the D gene tentatively TRBD1 or TRBD2, based on 5 matching bases in each. CDR1 and CDR2 were assigned from the germline V gene as MNHNS and SASEGT. The germline ends are 18 bases apart after V is trimmed by 6 bases and J by 3 bases. The CDR3 has 16 amino acids, counting the end cysteine and phenylalanine. Only the CDR3 region is kept as DNA, spanning 48 bases read in frame from base 1.